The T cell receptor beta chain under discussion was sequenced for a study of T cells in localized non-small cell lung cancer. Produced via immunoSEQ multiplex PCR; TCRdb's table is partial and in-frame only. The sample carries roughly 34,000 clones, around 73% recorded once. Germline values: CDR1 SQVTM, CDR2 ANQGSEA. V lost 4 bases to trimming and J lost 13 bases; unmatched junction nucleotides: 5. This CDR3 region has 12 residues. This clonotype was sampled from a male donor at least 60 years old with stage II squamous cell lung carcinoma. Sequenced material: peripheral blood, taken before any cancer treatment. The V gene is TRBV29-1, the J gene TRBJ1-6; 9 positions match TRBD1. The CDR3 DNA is TGCAGCGTTGGGGGACAGGGAACTCCCCTCCACTTT. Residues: CSVGGQGTPLHF.